The source of this TCR beta chain is a study of shared clonotypes between healthy human individuals (dated by TCRdb to about 2020). General notes on the study: The cohort included a few men and a couple of women between 18 and 49 years of age. The study deeply sequenced blood TCR repertoires of several healthy adults to estimate repertoire size and the extent of clonotype sharing between individuals. For each donor, CD4 naive and CD4 memory were each run on three plates, CD8 naive on two plates, and CD8 memory on one plate. Leukapheresis yielded between about 0.85 and 10 billion PBMCs per donor. To increase sequencing depth and limit assay-specific biases, TCR repertoire library preparation and sequencing were carried out by different laboratories using diverse techniques. What the work shows at the level of the full study, not this receptor alone: Naive subsets generally had larger estimated clonotype richness than memory subsets did. Across a handful of donors, about 4.5% of naive CD4, approximately 3.6% of naive CD8, around 2.1% of memory CD4, and 0.4% of memory CD8 clonotypes were shared. Clonotypes shared by all four sorted-subset donors showed higher generation probabilities than non-shared clonotypes. Even with the large sequencing depth, rarefaction of the sorted-subset datasets indicated that sequencing was incomplete. Sampling was restricted to blood, and TCR repertoires in tissues likely differ from the TCR repertoires found in blood. Pairwise subsampling led to the expectation that sequencing depth would affect the degree of clonotype sharing among donors. Because the study included only a small number of donors, the genetic and exposure-history diversity represented was limited.

From its cysteine to its phenylalanine, the CDR3 spans 12 amino acids. Only the CDR3 DNA is retained, 36 bases long and in frame from the first base. As encoded in the germline V gene, CDR1 is MGHRA while CDR2 is YSYEKL. Relative to germline, V is 0 bases shorter and J is 2 bases shorter, with 1 base between their ends. Of note for this clone: Its binding antigen is unknown. Nothing much larger sits one base from this clone, and base qualities are not available. Other DNA sequences in this sample translate to the same CDR3.

Healthy HIV-negative adults with no recently reported acute infections or vaccinations were included as donors. Every donor was a Caucasian adult living in Nashville, Tennessee, USA. Magnetic negative selection was used to enrich CD4+ T cells, after which naive cells were positively selected on CD45RA and the negative fraction became the memory subset. Blood was obtained by leukapheresis, after which PBMCs were separated by Ficoll-Histopaque density gradient centrifugation and cryopreserved in liquid nitrogen vapor phase. Purity and quantity of every magnetically sorted T cell population were checked by analytical flow cytometry. From each sorted fraction, genomic DNA was isolated and quantified by UV absorbance on a Nanodrop 2000c. TCR CDR3 regions were amplified from genomic DNA by multiplex PCR using the deep immunoSEQ assay. For each cell subset, the extracted genomic DNA was distributed evenly across all wells of several immunoSEQ 96-well plates, and each plate served as one replicate. For sorted subsets, roughly 190 ng of genomic DNA, equivalent to about 30,000 T cell genomes, went into each replicate PCR. Purified libraries were measured with a Qubit 3.0 fluorometer, size-checked on a Bioanalyzer 2100, and measured again with the KAPA Library Quantification kit. A separate single-read 150-cycle Illumina NextSeq 550 flow cell was used to sequence each immunoSEQ 96-well plate. As for the authors' bioinformatics: Because the immunoSEQ output included only junctional sequences and no quality scores, the filtering could not be the same as the filtering used for full-length reads. To assign V/J genes and CDR3, sequences were annotated using PyIR, a Python wrapper for IgBLAST v1.9, with IMGT germline references. Reads were removed for weak V/J assignments (E-value above 1e-6), missing CDR3, stop codons, out-of-frame junctions, or ambiguous translated residues. V3J clonotypes were defined by identical inferred V gene, J gene, and CDR3 amino acid sequence. Percentage overlap between repertoires was calculated by dividing the number of shared unique clonotypes by the size of the smaller repertoire. Richness of each repertoire was evaluated using RTK rarefaction, the Chao1 estimator, and Recon v2.1 estimates of unobserved clonotypes. For all TCRbeta clonotypes obtained by the gDNA method from several donors, generation probabilities were computed with OLGA. The source is immuneACCESS, and TCRdb retained only in-frame sequences with V and J called. Part of the clones is not carried over; for the studies checked, unresolved V genes explain less than half of this, and the remainder is unexplained. The V and J calls and clone size were taken over from that table, and D and trimming were inferred from the DNA. For this sample there are 2 million or so clones; 85% to 95% appear just once. Of the sample, under 0.15% is held by the ten largest clones.

The chain is made from TRBV4-1 and TRBJ2-5, with the D gene not clear enough to name. The sample taken for sequencing was naive CD4+ T cells sorted from blood. The cell subset or site label of this sample denotes: CD45RA+ positively selected. The receptor was isolated from a man aged 18 to 29 in good health. The CDR3 is CASSQDQETQYF. The DNA is as follows: TGCGCCAGCAGCCAAGATCAAGAGACCCAGTACTTC.